Shown below are 18 T cell receptor beta chains from a single sample sequenced in a study of a mutant IDH1 vaccine in newly diagnosed glioma. Their cognate antigens are unknown. Libraries were prepared by immunoSEQ multiplex PCR; TCRdb keeps only in-frame clonotypes and omits some of them. The sample holds about 94,000 clones, roughly 89% seen once. Indicated time point: week 47, end of study. Each dose of the vaccine consisted of 300 ug of mutant IDH1 20-mer peptide, with topical imiquimod. The sequencing used PBMCs, collected from a glioma patient whose treatment included an IDH1 peptide vaccine. The origin of the receptors is a woman aged 45-59 years with glioma.

The rearrangement uses TRBV6-1 and TRBJ1-3; D uncertain. This CDR3 has 13 amino acids. Trimming stripped 7 bases from V and 0 bases from J, with 7 bases between. Looked up from germline, CDR1 is MNHNS and CDR2 is SASEGT. The CDR3 DNA reads TGTGCCAGCATGTACAGCTCTGGAAACACCATATATTTT. Protein sequence: CASMYSSGNTIYF.

This clone was counted once. The V and J genes are TRBV4-2 and TRBJ1-1; possibly TRBD1 for D (5 bases). The CDR3 is 15 residues long. Germline CDR1 reads LGHNA; CDR2 reads YNFKEQ. V lost 0 bases to trimming and J lost 1 base, with 9 bases between them. For the CDR3, the DNA is TGTGCCAGCAGCCAAGATATGGGGGAGAACACTGAAGCTTTCTTT. It is translated as CASSQDMGENTEAFF.

This chain connects TRBV10-3 to TRBJ2-4; D not resolved. The ends were cut back, 2 bases at V and 3 bases at J, with 11 bases in the middle. The germline gives CDR1 ENHRY, CDR2 SYGVKD. The length of the CDR3 is 15 residues. This chain's CDR3 is CAISEPGPNKNIQYF. For the CDR3, the DNA is TGTGCCATCAGTGAGCCTGGGCCCAACAAAAACATTCAGTACTTC.

The chain recombines TRBV5-4 with TRBJ2-3; the D gene is possibly TRBD2 (5 bases). The germline CDR1 and CDR2 sequences are SGHNT and YYREEE (reference sequence). CDR3 length: 13 amino acids. V shed 4 bases and J shed 4 bases, with 10 bases lying between them. CDR3 sequence (DNA): TGTGCCAGCAGCCCGGACTGGGCAGATACGCAGTATTTT. Translating it yields CASSPDWADTQYF.

The chain recombines TRBV2 with TRBJ1-1; D is unclear. The CDR3 runs 14 residues. The V gene's germline CDR1 is SNHLY and CDR2 FYNNEI. V was cut by 6 bases and J by 0 bases, with 11 bases left in between. The CDR3, as DNA: TGTGCCAGCAGATACCCGACGGTGAACACTGAAGCTTTCTTT. Amino acid sequence: CASRYPTVNTEAFF.

This clone was recorded only once. The chain uses TRBV28 and TRBJ1-1; D is unclear. The CDR3 length is 13 residues. The germline gives CDR1 MDHEN, CDR2 SYDVKM. Trimming took off 4 bases at V and 1 base at J, with 7 bases between the two ends. The CDR3 spells CASSSRWNTEAFF. The DNA for the CDR3 is TGTGCCAGCAGTTCTCGGTGGAACACTGAAGCTTTCTTT.

This clone was seen only a few times. The chain uses TRBV10-2 and TRBJ2-2, with D perhaps matching TRBD1 (7 bases). Trimming removed 6 bases at V and 3 bases at J, with 17 bases between. This CDR3 comprises 16 residues. Germline loops: CDR1 WSHSY, CDR2 SAAADI. The DNA for the CDR3 is TGCGCCAGCAGGGAGGGGGCAGGGGCGTACACCGGGGAGCTGTTTTTT. Its protein product is CASREGAGAYTGELFF.

The chain carries TRBV28 and TRBJ2-2; TRBD2 matches at 9 bases. Per the germline V gene, CDR1 is MDHEN and CDR2 is SYDVKM. With 4 bases clipped from V and 8 bases from J, the junction kept 11 bases outside the gene matches. The CDR3 runs 16 residues. The CDR3 is CASSSPGLAGHGELFF. CDR3 coding DNA: TGTGCCAGCAGTTCCCCGGGGCTAGCGGGACATGGGGAGCTGTTTTTT.

CDR3 nucleotide sequence: TGCGCCAGCAGCCGGACTAGCGGCACAGATACGCAGTATTTT. Translated, it gives CASSRTSGTDTQYF. The V and J genes are TRBV10-1 and TRBJ2-3, with 9 bases matching TRBD2. The V segment lost 6 bases and the J segment 1 base; nucleotides outside the gene matches: 2. The CDR3 runs to 14 residues. Germline V gene lookup returns CDR1 WNHNN and CDR2 SYGVQD (reference sequence).

The chain links TRBV10-2 to TRBJ2-3; the match to TRBD2 covers 8 bases. This CDR3 has 16 residues. Trimming removed 2 bases from V and 2 bases from J; junction bases left unmatched: 6. Germline CDR1 WSHSY, CDR2 SAAADI. CDR3 amino acids: CASSEGREGPTDTQYF. As DNA, the CDR3 is TGCGCCAGCAGTGAGGGTCGGGAGGGCCCCACAGATACGCAGTATTTT.

This clone has a single count. The chain combines TRBV5-4 with TRBJ2-7, with 8 bases lining up with TRBD1. V was clipped by 6 bases and J by 2 bases; unmatched bases: 10. Germline-derived CDR1 and CDR2 are SGHNT and YYREEE (reference sequence). The CDR3 runs to 15 residues. The CDR3, as DNA: TGTGCCAGCACCCCGGGACAGGAAAACCCCTACGAGCAGTACTTC. This sequence encodes CASTPGQENPYEQYF.

This CDR3 reads CSVPYGETQYF. CDR3 DNA sequence: TGCAGCGTTCCATATGGCGAGACCCAGTACTTC. The rearrangement links TRBV29-1 to TRBJ2-5; no definite D call. From germline, CDR1 is SQVTM and CDR2 ANQGSEA. Trimming pared 5 bases from V and 5 bases from J, leaving 9 bases between. CDR3 length: 11 amino acids. The whole variable domain, remainder taken from reference TRBV29-1 and TRBJ2-5, is SAVISQKPSRDICQRGTSLTIQCQVDSQVTMMFWYRQQPGQSLTLIATANQGSEATYESGFVIDKFPISRPNLTFSTLTVSNMSPEDSSIYLCSVPYGETQYFGPGTRLLVL.

The gene calls are TRBV21-1 and TRBJ2-1; the table's D call of TRBD2 was not tested on the DNA. TRBV21-1 is assigned pseudogene status. The CDR3 is 12 amino acids. CDR3 coding DNA: TGTGCCAGCAGCGAAAGGACTAATGAGCAGTTCTTC. Protein: CASSERTNEQFF.

V gene TRBV9 combines with J gene TRBJ2-5; a weak D match, TRBD1 (6 bases). Germline V gene sequence: CDR1 SGDLS, CDR2 YYNGEE. The CDR3 length is 14 residues. The V end lost 3 bases, the J end lost 0 bases, and 9 bases lay between the germline ends. In nucleotides, the CDR3 is TGTGCCAGCAGCGGAGGGGGATACCAAGAGACCCAGTACTTC. It specifies CASSGGGYQETQYF.

The V and J genes are TRBV2 and TRBJ1-5; D is possibly TRBD1 (6 bases). The CDR3 covers 15 residues. Per germline, CDR1 SNHLY and CDR2 FYNNEI. The V gene lost 5 bases and the J gene lost 0 bases, with 11 bases spanning the gap. In nucleotides, the CDR3 is TGTGCCAGCAGTAAACAGGGAATTAGCAATCAGCCCCAGCATTTT. Translating it yields CASSKQGISNQPQHF.

The gene calls are TRBV7-6 and TRBJ2-1; 9 bases are shared with TRBD2. This CDR3 comprises 18 residues. Germline trimming cut 2 bases from V and 2 bases from J; bases unmatched to any gene: 10. Germline CDR1 reads SGHVS; CDR2 reads FNYEAQ. The CDR3 DNA is TGTGCCAGCAGCTTAAGGACTAGCGTAGGGGGGGCCTACAATGAGCAGTTCTTC. Its translation: CASSLRTSVGGAYNEQFF.

V is TRBV27 and J is TRBJ2-1, with D maybe TRBD2 (5 bases). Trimming stripped 6 bases from V and 10 bases from J, with 13 bases between. CDR1 is MNHEY, CDR2 SMNVEV, per germline (reference sequence). The CDR3 has 12 residues. The CDR3 region is CASRKVANEQFF. The DNA of the CDR3 is TGTGCCAGCAGAAAGGTAGCGAACGAGCAGTTCTTC.

The chain joins TRBV18 to TRBJ2-7, with 8 bases fitting TRBD1. The CDR3 runs to 16 residues. V gave up 2 bases and J gave up 4 bases; unmatched junction bases: 10. CDR1 is KGHSH and CDR2 is LQKENI in the germline V gene. CDR3 loop: CASSPGQGGVGYEQYF. DNA of the CDR3: TGTGCCAGCTCACCAGGACAGGGCGGGGTTGGATACGAGCAGTACTTC.